This T cell receptor beta chain was observed in a study of T-cell memory formation after mild COVID-19. TCRdb reprocessed the 5' RACE reads via MiXCR and lists one record per CDR3 protein. This sample carries roughly 150,000 distinct CDR3 sequences, roughly 15% of them seen once, and the ten largest clones take around 14%. Germline CDR1 reads SGDLS; CDR2 reads YYNGEE. The J segment lost 5 bases and the V segment lost 3 bases, leaving 8 bases of the junction unmatched. The CDR3 is made up of 14 amino acids. The sequencing input was PBMCs or a T cell subset sorted from them (not recorded which). The genes are TRBV9 and TRBJ2-7; 7 nucleotides line up with TRBD2. The clonotype originates from an adult woman who had mild COVID-19 (a few samples of this study predate the infection). Cell type and time point are not known. The CDR3 here is CASSGPGGGDEQYF. CDR3 nucleotide sequence: TGTGCCAGCAGCGGCCCCGGCGGGGGAGACGAGCAGTACTTC. Complete variable domain (other parts from reference TRBV9 and TRBJ2-7): DSGVTQTPKHLITATGQRVTLRCSPRSGDLSVYWYQQSLDQGLQFLIQYYNGEERAKGNILERFSAQQFPDLHSELNLSSLELGDSALYFCASSGPGGGDEQYFGPGTRLTVT.